These 11 T cell receptor beta chains share one sample of origin, sequenced in a study of OX40 agonist ivuxolimab in advanced cancers. The assay was immunoSEQ multiplex PCR, and TCRdb's table has in-frame clones only and misses some. The sample holds tens of thousands of clones, over 70% seen once. Sequenced here: CD4+ or CD8+ T cells sorted from blood, sampled in a trial of the OX40 agonist ivuxolimab. All receptors come from an adult with an advanced solid tumor such as melanoma, head and neck, liver or kidney cancer.

This clone was observed once. J is TRBJ1-2 and V is TRBV2; TRBD1 might be the D (6 bases). This CDR3 has 14 residues. The germline CDR1 and CDR2 sequences are SNHLY and FYNNEI. V lost 2 bases to trimming and J lost 3 bases, with 10 bases between them. The CDR3: CASSERGADYGYTF. CDR3 sequence (DNA): TGTGCCAGCAGTGAACGGGGGGCGGACTATGGCTACACCTTC.

This rearrangement joins TRBV6-5 to TRBJ2-1; possibly TRBD1 or TRBD2 for D (6 bases each). Germline CDR1 MNHEY, CDR2 SVGAGI. Trimming stripped 3 bases from V and 3 bases from J, with 12 bases between. The CDR3 spans 15 residues. CDR3 in amino acids: CASSYGRGGYNEQFF. Written as DNA, the CDR3 is TGTGCCAGCAGTTATGGCAGGGGAGGCTACAATGAGCAGTTCTTC.

This clone came up once. V is TRBV28 and J is TRBJ2-7; TRBD1 matches at 8 bases. Germline V gene sequence: CDR1 MDHEN, CDR2 SYDVKM. The V gene end was trimmed by 5 bases and the J gene end by 2 bases; junction bases not matched to a gene: 8. The CDR3 has 15 residues. This chain's CDR3 is CASSPNGQGTYEQYF. DNA of the CDR3: TGTGCCAGCAGTCCCAACGGACAGGGAACCTACGAGCAGTACTTC.

The J gene is TRBJ2-3, the V gene TRBV19; D gene uncertain. CDR3 length equals 15 residues. CDR1 is LNHDA and CDR2 is SQIVND in the germline V gene (reference sequence). Trimming stripped 6 bases from V and 2 bases from J, with 15 bases between. CDR3 DNA: TGTGCCAGTAGAGTCAGTGCGTCGGACACAGATACGCAGTATTTT. Its translation: CASRVSASDTDTQYF.

The chain is built from TRBV5-1 and TRBJ2-7; D uncertain. Trimming left V 3 bases short and J 2 bases short, with 12 bases between. CDR1 and CDR2 (germline): SGHRS, YFSETQ. The CDR3 spans 14 residues. This CDR3 reads CASSSVSLPYEQYF. As DNA, the CDR3 is TGCGCCAGCAGCTCGGTGAGCTTACCCTACGAGCAGTACTTC.

This chain joins TRBV28 and TRBJ1-3, with 7 nucleotides matching TRBD1. CDR1 is MDHEN, CDR2 SYDVKM, per germline. This CDR3 contains 14 residues. Losses at the gene ends were 7 bases for V and 3 bases for J; bases not matched to a gene: 6. The DNA for the CDR3 is TGTGCCAGCATCGTTGCAGGGGGTGGAAACACCATATATTTT. The encoded protein is CASIVAGGGNTIYF.

The sample holds a few counts of this clone. The CDR3 nucleotides are TGTGCCAGCAGCTTTCAAGGGGCGGATACGCAGTATTTT. Translating it yields CASSFQGADTQYF. The chain uses TRBV7-9 and TRBJ2-3; D perhaps matches TRBD1 (5 bases). Trimming cost V 3 bases and J 6 bases, with 10 bases left between them. CDR1 and CDR2 (germline): SEHNR, FQNEAQ (reference sequence). The CDR3 is 13 residues long.

This chain connects TRBV5-1 to TRBJ2-1; 8 nucleotides agree with TRBD1. Looked up from germline, CDR1 is SGHRS and CDR2 is YFSETQ. V dropped 5 bases and J dropped 0; count of bases not matched to a gene: 13. The CDR3 loop spans 18 amino acids. The CDR3 here is CASRRGQGSVSSYNEQFF. Here the CDR3 DNA reads TGCGCCAGCAGGCGAGGACAGGGATCAGTTAGCTCCTACAATGAGCAGTTCTTC.

The CDR3 spells CASSLGSGLDTQYF. Written as DNA, the CDR3 is TGTGCCAGCAGCTTAGGATCGGGGTTGGATACGCAGTATTTT. The V call is TRBV7-2, the J call TRBJ2-3, with D possibly TRBD2 on 5 matching bases. Germline-derived CDR1 and CDR2 are SGHTA and FQGNSA. This CDR3 is built from 14 residues. Trimming took off 1 base at V and 6 bases at J, with 11 bases between the two ends.

V usage is TRBV21-1 and J usage is TRBJ2-5; TRBD2, the table's D call, was not compared with the DNA. TRBV21-1 is described as a pseudogene. This CDR3 is 16 amino acids long. CDR3 DNA: TGTGCCAGCAGCAAAGGCGAGCGGGCCATACAAGAGACCCAGTACTTC. Its protein product is CASSKGERAIQETQYF.

The CDR3 DNA reads TGCAGCGTTAGAAGGACACTCCAAGAGACCCAGTACTTC. This gives the protein CSVRRTLQETQYF. This chain joins TRBV29-1 and TRBJ2-5, with a possible D match to TRBD1 (5 bases). The CDR3 is made up of 13 amino acids. Between the trimmed V and J ends, which lost 5 bases and 1 base, there was a span of 11 bases. Germline CDR1 and CDR2: SQVTM and ANQGSEA.